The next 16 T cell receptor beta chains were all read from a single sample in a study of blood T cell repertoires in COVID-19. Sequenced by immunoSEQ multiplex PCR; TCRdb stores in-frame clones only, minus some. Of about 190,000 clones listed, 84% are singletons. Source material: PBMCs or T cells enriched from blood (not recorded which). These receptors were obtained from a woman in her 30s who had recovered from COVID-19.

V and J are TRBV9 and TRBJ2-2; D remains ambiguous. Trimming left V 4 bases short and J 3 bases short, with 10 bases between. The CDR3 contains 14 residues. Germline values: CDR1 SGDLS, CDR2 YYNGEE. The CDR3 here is CASSLQSYTGELFF. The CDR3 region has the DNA TGTGCCAGCAGCCTCCAGTCTTACACCGGGGAGCTGTTTTTT.

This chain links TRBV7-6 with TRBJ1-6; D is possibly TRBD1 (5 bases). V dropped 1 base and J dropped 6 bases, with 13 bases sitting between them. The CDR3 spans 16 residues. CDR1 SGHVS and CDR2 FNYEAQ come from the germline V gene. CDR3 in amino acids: CASSLGLRQTNSPLHF. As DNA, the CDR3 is TGTGCCAGCAGCTTAGGTTTAAGACAGACTAATTCACCCCTCCACTTT.

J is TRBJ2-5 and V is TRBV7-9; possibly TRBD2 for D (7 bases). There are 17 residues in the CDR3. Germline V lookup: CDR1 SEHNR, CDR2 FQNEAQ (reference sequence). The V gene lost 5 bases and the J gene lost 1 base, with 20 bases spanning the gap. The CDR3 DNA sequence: TGTGCCAGCAGCAAACTTTGGGGGGCTAGCGGCCAAGAGACCCAGTACTTC. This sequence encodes CASSKLWGASGQETQYF.

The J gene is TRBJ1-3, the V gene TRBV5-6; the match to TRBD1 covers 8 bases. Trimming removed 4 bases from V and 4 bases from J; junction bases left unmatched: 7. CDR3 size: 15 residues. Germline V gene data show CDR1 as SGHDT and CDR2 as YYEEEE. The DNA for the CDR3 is TGTGCCAGCAGCGTGCAGGGGGCAGGGGGAAACACCATATATTTT. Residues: CASSVQGAGGNTIYF.

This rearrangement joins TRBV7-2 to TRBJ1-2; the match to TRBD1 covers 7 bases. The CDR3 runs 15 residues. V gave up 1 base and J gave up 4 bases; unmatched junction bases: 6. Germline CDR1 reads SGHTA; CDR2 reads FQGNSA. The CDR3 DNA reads TGTGCCAGCAGCTTAGACCGACAGGGAGCCTATGGCTACACCTTC. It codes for CASSLDRQGAYGYTF. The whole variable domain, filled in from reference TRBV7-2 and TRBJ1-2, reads GAGVSQSPSNKVTEKGKDVELRCDPISGHTALYWYRQSLGQGLEFLIYFQGNSAPDKSGLPSDRFSAERTGGSVSTLTIQRTQQEDSAVYLCASSLDRQGAYGYTFGSGTRLTVV.

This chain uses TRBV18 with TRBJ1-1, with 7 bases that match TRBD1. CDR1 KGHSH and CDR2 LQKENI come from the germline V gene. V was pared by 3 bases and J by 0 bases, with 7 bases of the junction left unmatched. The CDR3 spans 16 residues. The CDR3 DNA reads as TGTGCCAGCTCACCGAGGGGGCTAAGGATGAACACTGAAGCTTTCTTT. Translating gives CASSPRGLRMNTEAFF.

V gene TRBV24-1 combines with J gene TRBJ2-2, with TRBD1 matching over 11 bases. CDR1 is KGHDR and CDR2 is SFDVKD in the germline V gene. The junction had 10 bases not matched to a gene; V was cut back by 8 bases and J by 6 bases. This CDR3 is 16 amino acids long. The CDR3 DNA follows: TGTGCCACCACGGGCGCTGGACAGGGGGCGTCCGGGGAGCTGTTTTTT. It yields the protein CATTGAGQGASGELFF.

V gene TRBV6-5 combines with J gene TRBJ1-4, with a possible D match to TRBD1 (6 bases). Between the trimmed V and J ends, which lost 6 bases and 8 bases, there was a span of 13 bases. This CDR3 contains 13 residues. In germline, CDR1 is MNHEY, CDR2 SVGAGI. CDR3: CASRRPGTEKLFF. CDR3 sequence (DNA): TGTGCCAGCAGGCGCCCCGGGACAGAAAAACTGTTTTTT.

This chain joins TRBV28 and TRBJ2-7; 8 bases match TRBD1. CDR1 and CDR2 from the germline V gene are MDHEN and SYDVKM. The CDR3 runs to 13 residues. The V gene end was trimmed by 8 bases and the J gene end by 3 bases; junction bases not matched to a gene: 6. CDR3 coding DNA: TGTGCCAGCCGACAGGGGAATCACTACGAGCAGTACGTC. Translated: CASRQGNHYEQYV.

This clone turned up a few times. The CDR3 coding sequence is TGTGCCACCAGTGCAAGGGGTCGGTACGAGCAGTACTTC. This sequence encodes CATSARGRYEQYF. The chain recombines TRBV24-1 with TRBJ2-7; tentatively, D is TRBD1 (5 bases). The CDR3 totals 13 residues. In germline, CDR1 is KGHDR, CDR2 SFDVKD. V was clipped by 5 bases and J by 4 bases, with 11 bases between them.

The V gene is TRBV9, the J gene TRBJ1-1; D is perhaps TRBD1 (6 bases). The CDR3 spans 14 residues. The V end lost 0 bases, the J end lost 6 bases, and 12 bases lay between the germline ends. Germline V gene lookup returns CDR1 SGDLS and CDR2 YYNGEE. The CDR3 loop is CASSVATGTAEAFF. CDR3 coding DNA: TGTGCCAGCAGCGTAGCTACAGGGACGGCTGAAGCTTTCTTT.

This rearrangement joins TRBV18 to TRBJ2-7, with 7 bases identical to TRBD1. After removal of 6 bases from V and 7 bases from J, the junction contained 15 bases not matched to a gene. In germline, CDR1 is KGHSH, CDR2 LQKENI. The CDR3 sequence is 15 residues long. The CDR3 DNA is TGTGCCAGCTCCAACAGAGGGACAGCCCCAGGGGAGCAGTACTTC. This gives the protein CASSNRGTAPGEQYF.

CDR3 residues: CASSGQGLAKNIQYF. In DNA, the CDR3 is TGTGCCAGTAGTGGACAGGGACTAGCCAAAAACATTCAGTACTTC. J is TRBJ2-4 and V is TRBV19; 8 bases match TRBD1. There are 15 residues in the CDR3. The trim removed 5 bases at V and 0 bases at J, leaving 3 bases unmatched. Germline V gene sequence: CDR1 LNHDA, CDR2 SQIVND (reference sequence).

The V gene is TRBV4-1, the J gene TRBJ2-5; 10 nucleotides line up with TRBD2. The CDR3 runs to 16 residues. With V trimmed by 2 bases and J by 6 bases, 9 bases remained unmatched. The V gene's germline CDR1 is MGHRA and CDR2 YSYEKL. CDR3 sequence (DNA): TGCGCCAGCAGCCAACCCCAAGCGGGAGGGCCGAAGACCCAGTACTTC. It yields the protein CASSQPQAGGPKTQYF.

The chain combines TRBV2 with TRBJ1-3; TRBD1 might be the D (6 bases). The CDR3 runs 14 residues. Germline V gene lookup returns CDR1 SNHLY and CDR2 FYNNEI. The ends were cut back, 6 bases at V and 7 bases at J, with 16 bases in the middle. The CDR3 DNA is TGTGCCAGCAGGGGGACATTTCAGCGGAACACCATATATTTT. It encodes CASRGTFQRNTIYF.

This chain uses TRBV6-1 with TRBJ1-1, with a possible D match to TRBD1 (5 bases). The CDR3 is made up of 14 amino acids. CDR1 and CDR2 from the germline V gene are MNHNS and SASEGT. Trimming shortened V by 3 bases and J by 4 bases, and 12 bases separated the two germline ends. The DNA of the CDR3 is TGTGCCAGCAGTGATGGGGCAGGAGTCACTGAAGCTTTCTTT. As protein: CASSDGAGVTEAFF.